This T cell receptor (beta chain) was sequenced during a study of blood T cell repertoires in COVID-19. On the study more broadly: Material from acute and convalescent COVID-19 was sourced from the United States, Italy and Spain.

Here immunoSEQ multiplex PCR was the method, and the copy in TCRdb shows in-frame clones only, minus some. The table includes approximately 62,000 clones, approximately 90% detected once. The germline gives CDR1 MNHEY, CDR2 SVGAGI. The CDR3 consists of 15 residues. Deletions cut 8 bases from V and 4 bases from J, with 17 bases between. The sample comprised peripheral blood. This sequence originates from a man aged 60 to 69 with acute or convalescent COVID-19. The V gene is TRBV6-5, the J gene TRBJ1-4, with D unclear. CDR3 sequence (DNA): TGTGCCAGCCGGACCTACCGAGGGATTAATGAAAAACTGTTTTTT. Protein product: CASRTYRGINEKLFF.